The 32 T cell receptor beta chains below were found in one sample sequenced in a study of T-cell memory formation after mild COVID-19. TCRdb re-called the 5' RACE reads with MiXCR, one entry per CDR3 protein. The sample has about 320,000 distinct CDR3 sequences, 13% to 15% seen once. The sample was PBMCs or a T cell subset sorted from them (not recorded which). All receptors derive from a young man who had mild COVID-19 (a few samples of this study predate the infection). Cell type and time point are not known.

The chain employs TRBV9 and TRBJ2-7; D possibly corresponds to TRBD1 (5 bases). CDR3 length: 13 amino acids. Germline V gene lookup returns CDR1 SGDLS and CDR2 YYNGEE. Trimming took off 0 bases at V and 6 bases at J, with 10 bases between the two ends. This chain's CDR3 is CASSVGQGGEQYF. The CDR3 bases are TGTGCCAGCAGCGTAGGTCAGGGCGGCGAGCAGTACTTC.

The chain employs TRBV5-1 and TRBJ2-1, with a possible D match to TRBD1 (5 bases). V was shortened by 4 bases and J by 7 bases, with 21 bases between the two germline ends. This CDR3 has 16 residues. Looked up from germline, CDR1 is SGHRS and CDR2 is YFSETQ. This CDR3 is CASSPMGPAPINEQFF. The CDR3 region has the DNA TGCGCCAGCAGCCCAATGGGGCCAGCTCCGATAAATGAGCAGTTCTTC.

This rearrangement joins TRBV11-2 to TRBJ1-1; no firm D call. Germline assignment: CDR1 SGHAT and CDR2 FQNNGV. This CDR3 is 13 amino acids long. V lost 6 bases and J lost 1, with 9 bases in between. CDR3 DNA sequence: TGTGCCAGCAGGGCGATAGGGAACACTGAAGCTTTCTTT. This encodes CASRAIGNTEAFF. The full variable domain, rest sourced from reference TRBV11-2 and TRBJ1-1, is EAGVAQSPRYKIIEKRQSVAFWCNPISGHATLYWYQQILGQGPKLLIQFQNNGVVDDSQLPKDRFSAERLKGVDSTLKIQPAKLEDSAVYLCASRAIGNTEAFFGQGTRLTVV.

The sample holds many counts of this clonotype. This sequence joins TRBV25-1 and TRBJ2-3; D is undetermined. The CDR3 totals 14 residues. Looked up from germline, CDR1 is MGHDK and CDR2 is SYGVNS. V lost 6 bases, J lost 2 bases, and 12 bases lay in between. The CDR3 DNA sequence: TGTGCCAGCAGGCCCCAGGTCCCCACAGATACGCAGTATTTT. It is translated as CASRPQVPTDTQYF.

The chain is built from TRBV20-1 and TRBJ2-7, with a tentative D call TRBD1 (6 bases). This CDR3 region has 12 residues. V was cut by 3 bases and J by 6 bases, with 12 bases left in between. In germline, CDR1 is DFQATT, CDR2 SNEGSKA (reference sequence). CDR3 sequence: CSARVGGGEQYV. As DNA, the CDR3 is TGCAGTGCTAGGGTAGGGGGTGGCGAGCAGTACGTC.

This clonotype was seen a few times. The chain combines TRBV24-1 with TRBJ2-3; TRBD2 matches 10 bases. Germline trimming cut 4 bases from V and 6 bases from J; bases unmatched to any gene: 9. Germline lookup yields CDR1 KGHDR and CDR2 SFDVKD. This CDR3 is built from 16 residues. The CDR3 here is CATSDPLAGAWDTQYF. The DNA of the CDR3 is TGTGCCACCAGTGACCCGCTAGCGGGGGCGTGGGATACGCAGTATTTT.

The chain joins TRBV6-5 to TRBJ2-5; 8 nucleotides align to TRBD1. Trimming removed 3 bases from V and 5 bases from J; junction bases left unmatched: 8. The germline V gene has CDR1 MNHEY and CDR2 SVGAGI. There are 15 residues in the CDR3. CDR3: CASSYLQGAKETQYF. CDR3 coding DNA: TGTGCCAGCAGTTATCTTCAGGGGGCGAAGGAGACCCAGTACTTC.

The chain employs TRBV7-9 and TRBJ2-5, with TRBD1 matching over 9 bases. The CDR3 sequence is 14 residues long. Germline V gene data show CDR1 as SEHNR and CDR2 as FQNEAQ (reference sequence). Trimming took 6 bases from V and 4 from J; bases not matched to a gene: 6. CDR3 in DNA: TGTGCCAGCAGGAAGGACAGGGGTCCAGAGACCCAGTACTTC. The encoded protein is CASRKDRGPETQYF.

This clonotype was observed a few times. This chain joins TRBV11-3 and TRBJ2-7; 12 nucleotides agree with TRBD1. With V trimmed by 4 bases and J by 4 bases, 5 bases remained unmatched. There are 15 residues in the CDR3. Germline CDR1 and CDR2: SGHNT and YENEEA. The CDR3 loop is CASSYRDRGRYEQYV. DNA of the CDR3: TGTGCCAGCAGCTACCGGGACAGGGGGCGATACGAGCAGTACGTC.

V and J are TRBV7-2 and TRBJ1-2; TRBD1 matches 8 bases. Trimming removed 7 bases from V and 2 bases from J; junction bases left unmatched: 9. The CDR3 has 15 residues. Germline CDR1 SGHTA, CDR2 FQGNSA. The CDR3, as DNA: TGTGCCAGCACCCGAATCGGACAGGGAAACTATGGCTACACCTTC. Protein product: CASTRIGQGNYGYTF.

The CDR3 sequence: CAIQGVGYEQYF. Here the CDR3 DNA reads TGTGCCATTCAGGGTGTCGGCTACGAGCAGTACTTC. The rearrangement links TRBV6-6 to TRBJ2-7, with TRBD1 as a possible D gene (5 bases). The length of the CDR3 is 12 residues. Per germline, CDR1 MNHNY and CDR2 SVGAGI (reference sequence). Trimming left V 10 bases short and J 3 bases short, with 13 bases between.

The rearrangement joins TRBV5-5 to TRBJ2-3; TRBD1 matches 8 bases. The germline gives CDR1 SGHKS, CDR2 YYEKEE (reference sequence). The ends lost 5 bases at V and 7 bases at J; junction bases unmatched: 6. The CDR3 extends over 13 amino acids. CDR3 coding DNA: TGTGCCAGCAGACCGACAGGGGTTCATACGCAGTATTTT. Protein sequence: CASRPTGVHTQYF.

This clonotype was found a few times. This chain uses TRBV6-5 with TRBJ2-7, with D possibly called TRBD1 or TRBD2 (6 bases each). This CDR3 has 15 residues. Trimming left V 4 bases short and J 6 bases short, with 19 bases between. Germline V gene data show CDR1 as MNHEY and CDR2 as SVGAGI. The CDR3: CASSSPRQGRREQYF. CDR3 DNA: TGTGCCAGCAGTTCGCCCCGGCAGGGGAGGCGCGAGCAGTACTTC.

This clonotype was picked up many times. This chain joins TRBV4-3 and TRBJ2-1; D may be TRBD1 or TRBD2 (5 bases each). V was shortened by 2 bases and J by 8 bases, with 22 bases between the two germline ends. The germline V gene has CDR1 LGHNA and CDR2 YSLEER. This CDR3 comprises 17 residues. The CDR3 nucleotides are TGCGCCAGCAGCCAACCCCCCCACCCGGGACCTTATGATGAGCAGTTCTTC. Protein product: CASSQPPHPGPYDEQFF.

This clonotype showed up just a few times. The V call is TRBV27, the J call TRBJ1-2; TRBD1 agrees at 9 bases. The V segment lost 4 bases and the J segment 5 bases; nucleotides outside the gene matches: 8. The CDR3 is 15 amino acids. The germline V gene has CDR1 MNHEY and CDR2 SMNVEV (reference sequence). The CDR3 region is CASSSTGQGVYGYTF. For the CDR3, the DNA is TGTGCCAGCAGTTCAACGGGACAGGGTGTATATGGCTACACCTTC.

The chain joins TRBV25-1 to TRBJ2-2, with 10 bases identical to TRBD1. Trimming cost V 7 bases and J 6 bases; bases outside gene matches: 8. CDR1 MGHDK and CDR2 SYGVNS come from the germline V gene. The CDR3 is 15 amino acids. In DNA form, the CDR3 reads TGTGCCAGCACTTCAGGACAGGGGGGTCCCGGGGAGCTGTTTTTT. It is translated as CASTSGQGGPGELFF.

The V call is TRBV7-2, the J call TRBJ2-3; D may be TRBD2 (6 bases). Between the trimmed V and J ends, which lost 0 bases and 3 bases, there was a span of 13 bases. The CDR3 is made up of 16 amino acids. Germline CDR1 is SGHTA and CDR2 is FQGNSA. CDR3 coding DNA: TGTGCCAGCAGCTTAGCCCACGGACTACGAACAGATACGCAGTATTTT. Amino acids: CASSLAHGLRTDTQYF.

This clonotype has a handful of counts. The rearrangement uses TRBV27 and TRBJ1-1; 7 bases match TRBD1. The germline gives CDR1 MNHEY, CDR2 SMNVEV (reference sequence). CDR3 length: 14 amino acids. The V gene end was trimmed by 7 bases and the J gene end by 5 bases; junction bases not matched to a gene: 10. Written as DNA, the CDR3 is TGTGCCAGCACCCCAGGGGGGGGCAAAACTGAAGCTTTCTTT. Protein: CASTPGGGKTEAFF.

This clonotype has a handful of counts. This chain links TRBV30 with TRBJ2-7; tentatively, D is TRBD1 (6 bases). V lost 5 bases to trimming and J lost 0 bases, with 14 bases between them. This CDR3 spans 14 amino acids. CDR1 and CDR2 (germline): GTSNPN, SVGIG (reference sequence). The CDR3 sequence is CAWDQGTISYEQYF. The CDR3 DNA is TGTGCCTGGGACCAGGGGACGATCTCCTACGAGCAGTACTTC.

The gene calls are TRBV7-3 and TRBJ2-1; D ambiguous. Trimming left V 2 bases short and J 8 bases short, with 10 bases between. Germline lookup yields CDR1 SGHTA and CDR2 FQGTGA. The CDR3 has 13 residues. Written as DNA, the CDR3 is TGTGCCAGCAGCTTACTTCCATCGGATGAGCAGTTCTTC. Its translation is CASSLLPSDEQFF.

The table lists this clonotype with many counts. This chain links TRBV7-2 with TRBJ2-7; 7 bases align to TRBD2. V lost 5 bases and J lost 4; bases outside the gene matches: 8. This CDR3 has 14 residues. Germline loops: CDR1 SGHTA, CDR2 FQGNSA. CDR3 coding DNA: TGTGCCAGCAGCCCCCGGGACTATAAATACGAGCAGTACTTC. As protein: CASSPRDYKYEQYF.

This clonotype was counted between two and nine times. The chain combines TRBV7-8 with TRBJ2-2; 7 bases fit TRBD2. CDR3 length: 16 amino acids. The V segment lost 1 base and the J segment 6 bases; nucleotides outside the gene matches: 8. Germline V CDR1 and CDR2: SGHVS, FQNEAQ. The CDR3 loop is CASSLGVTSSAGELFF. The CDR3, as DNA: TGTGCCAGCAGCTTAGGTGTGACTAGCAGCGCCGGGGAGCTGTTTTTT.

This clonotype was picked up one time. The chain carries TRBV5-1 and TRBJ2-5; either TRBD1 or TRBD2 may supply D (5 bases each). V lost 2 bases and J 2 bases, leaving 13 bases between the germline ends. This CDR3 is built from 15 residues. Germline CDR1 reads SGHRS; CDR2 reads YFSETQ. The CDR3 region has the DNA TGCGCCAGCAGCTTTGGGGAGAGGGGACAAGAGACCCAGTACTTC. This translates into CASSFGERGQETQYF.

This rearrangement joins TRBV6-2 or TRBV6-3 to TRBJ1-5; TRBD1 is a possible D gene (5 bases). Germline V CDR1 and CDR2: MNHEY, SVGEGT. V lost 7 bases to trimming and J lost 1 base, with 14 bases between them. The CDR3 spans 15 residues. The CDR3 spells CASMFGGQSNQPQHF. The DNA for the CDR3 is TGTGCCAGCATGTTTGGGGGTCAAAGCAATCAGCCCCAGCATTTT.

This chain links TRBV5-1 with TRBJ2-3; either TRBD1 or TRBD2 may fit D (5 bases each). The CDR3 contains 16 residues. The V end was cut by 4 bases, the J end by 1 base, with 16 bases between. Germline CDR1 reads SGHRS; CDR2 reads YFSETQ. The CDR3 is CASSLPRDGGTDTQYF. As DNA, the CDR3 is TGCGCCAGCAGCCTCCCCCGGGACGGCGGCACAGATACGCAGTATTTT.

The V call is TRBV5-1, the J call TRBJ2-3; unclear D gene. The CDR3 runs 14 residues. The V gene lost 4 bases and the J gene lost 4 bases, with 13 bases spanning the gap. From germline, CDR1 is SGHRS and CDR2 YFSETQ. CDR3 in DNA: TGCGCCAGCAGCGACCCTGGGGTATCAGATACGCAGTATTTT. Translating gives CASSDPGVSDTQYF. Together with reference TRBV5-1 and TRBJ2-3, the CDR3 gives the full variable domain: KAGVTQTPRYLIKTRGQQVTLSCSPISGHRSVSWYQQTPGQGLQFLFEYFSETQRNKGNFPGRFSGRQFSNSRSEMNVSTLELGDSALYLCASSDPGVSDTQYFGPGTRLTVL.

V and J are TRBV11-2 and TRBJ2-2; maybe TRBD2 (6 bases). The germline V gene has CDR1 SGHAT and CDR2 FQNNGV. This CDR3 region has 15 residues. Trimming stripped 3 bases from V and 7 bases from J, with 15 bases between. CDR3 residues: CASSLGREVVGELFF. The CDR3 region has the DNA TGTGCCAGCAGCTTGGGTAGGGAGGTCGTCGGGGAGCTGTTTTTT. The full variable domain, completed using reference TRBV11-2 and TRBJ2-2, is EAGVAQSPRYKIIEKRQSVAFWCNPISGHATLYWYQQILGQGPKLLIQFQNNGVVDDSQLPKDRFSAERLKGVDSTLKIQPAKLEDSAVYLCASSLGREVVGELFFGEGSRLTVL.

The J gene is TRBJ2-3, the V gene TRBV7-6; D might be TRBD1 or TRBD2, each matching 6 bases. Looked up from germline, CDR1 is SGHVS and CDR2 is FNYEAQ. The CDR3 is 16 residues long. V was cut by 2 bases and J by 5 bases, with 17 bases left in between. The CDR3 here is CASSLRGVGFGDTQYF. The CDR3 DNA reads TGTGCCAGCAGCTTAAGGGGGGTAGGGTTCGGAGATACGCAGTATTTT. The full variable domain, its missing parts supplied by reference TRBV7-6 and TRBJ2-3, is GAGVSQSPRYKVTKRGQDVALRCDPISGHVSLYWYRQALGQGPEFLTYFNYEAQQDKSGLPNDRFSAERPEGSISTLTIQRTEQRDSAMYRCASSLRGVGFGDTQYFGPGTRLTVL.

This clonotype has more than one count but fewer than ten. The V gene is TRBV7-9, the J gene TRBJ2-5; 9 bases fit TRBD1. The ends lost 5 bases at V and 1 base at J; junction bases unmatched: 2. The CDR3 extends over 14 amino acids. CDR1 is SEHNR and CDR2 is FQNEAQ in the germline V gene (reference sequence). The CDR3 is CASSRQGVQETQYF. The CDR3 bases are TGTGCCAGCAGCCGACAGGGGGTCCAAGAGACCCAGTACTTC.

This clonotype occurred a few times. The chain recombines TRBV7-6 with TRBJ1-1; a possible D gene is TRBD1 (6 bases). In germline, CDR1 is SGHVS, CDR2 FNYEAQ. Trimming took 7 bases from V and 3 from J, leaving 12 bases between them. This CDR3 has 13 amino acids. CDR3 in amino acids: CASKGGEDTEAFF. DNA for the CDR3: TGTGCCAGCAAGGGGGGAGAGGACACTGAAGCTTTCTTT.

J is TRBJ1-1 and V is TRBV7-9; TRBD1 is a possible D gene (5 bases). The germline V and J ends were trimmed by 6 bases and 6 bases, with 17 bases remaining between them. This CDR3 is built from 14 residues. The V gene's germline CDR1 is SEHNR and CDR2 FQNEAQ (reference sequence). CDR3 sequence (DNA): TGTGCCAGCAGAGCCCGGGACCTGGTCGCTGAAGCTTTCTTT. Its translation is CASRARDLVAEAFF.

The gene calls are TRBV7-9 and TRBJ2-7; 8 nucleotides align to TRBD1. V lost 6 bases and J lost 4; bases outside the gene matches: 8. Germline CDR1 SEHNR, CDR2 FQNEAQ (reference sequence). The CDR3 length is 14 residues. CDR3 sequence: CASRGQGGEYEQYF. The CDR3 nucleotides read TGTGCCAGCAGAGGACAGGGAGGTGAATACGAGCAGTACTTC.